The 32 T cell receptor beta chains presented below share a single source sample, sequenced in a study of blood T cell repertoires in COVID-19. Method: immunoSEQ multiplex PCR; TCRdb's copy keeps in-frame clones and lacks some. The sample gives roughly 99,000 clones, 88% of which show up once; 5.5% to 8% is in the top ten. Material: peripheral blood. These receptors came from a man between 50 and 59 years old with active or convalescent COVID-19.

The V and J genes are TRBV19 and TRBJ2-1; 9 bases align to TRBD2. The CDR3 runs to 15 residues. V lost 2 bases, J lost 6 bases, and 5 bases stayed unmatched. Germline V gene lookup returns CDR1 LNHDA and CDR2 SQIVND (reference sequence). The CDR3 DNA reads TGTGCCAGTAGTATACGGCGGGAGGGCCGCAATGAGCAGTTCTTC. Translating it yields CASSIRREGRNEQFF.

The CDR3 is CASSLGLDTDTQYF. The CDR3 DNA sequence: TGTGCCAGCAGCTTAGGTCTAGACACAGATACGCAGTATTTT. The V gene is TRBV13, the J gene TRBJ2-3, with unresolved D. CDR3 length equals 14 residues. CDR1 and CDR2 (germline): PRHDT, FYEKMQ (reference sequence). Trimming cost V 0 bases and J 2 bases, with 6 bases left between them. Combining the CDR3 with reference TRBV13 and TRBJ2-3 gives the whole variable domain AAGVIQSPRHLIKEKRETATLKCYPIPRHDTVYWYQQGPGQDPQFLISFYEKMQSDKGSIPDRFSAQQFSDYHSELNMSSLELGDSALYFCASSLGLDTDTQYFGPGTRLTVL.

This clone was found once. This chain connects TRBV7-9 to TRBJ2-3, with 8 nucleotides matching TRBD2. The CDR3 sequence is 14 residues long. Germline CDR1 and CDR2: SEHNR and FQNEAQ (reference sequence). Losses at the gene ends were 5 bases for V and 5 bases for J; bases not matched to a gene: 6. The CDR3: CASSPPGGGDTQYF. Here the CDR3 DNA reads TGTGCCAGCAGCCCACCCGGGGGGGGAGATACGCAGTATTTT.

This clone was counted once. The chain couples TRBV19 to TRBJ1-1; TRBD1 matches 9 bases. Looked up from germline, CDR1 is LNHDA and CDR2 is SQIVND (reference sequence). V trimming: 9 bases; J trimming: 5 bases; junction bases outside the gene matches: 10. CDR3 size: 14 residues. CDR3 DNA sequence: TGTGCCAGCCTCACGGGACAGGGTTTGACTGAAGCTTTCTTT. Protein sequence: CASLTGQGLTEAFF.

The chain's CDR3 is CASSTRTSGDFTDTQYF. DNA of the CDR3: TGTGCCAGCAGCACGAGGACTAGCGGGGACTTCACAGATACGCAGTATTTT. The rearrangement joins TRBV7-2 to TRBJ2-3; 12 nucleotides match TRBD2. This CDR3 comprises 17 residues. Trimming took 5 bases from V and 2 from J; bases not matched to a gene: 8. Germline values: CDR1 SGHTA, CDR2 FQGNSA.

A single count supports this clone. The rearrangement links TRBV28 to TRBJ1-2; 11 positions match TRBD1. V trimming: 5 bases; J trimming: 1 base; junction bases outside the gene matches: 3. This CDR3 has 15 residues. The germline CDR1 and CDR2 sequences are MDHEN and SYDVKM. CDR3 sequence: CASSRTGGINYGYTF. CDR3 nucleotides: TGTGCCAGCAGTCGGACAGGGGGCATTAACTATGGCTACACCTTC.

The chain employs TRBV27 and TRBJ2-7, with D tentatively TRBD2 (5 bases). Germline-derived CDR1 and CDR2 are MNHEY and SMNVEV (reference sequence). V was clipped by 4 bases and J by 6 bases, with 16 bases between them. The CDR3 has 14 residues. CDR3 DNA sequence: TGTGCCAGCAGTTCCCCTTATAGAGGGAGCGAGCAGTACTTC. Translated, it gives CASSSPYRGSEQYF.

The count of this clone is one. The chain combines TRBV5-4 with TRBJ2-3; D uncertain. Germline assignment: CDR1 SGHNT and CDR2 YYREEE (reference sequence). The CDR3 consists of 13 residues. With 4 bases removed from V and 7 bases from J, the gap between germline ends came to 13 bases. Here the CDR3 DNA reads TGTGCCAGCAGCGCTGAGCTATCGAATACGCAGTATTTT. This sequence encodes CASSAELSNTQYF. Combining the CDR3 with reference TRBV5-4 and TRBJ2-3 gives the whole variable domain ETGVTQSPTHLIKTRGQQVTLRCSSQSGHNTVSWYQQALGQGPQFIFQYYREEENGRGNFPPRFSGLQFPNYSSELNVNALELDDSALYLCASSAELSNTQYFGPGTRLTVL.

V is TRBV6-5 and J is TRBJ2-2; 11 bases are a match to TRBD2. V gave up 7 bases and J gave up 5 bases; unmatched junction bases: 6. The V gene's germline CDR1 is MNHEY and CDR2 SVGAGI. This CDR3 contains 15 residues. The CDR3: CASTKGTSGTGELFF. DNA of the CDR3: TGTGCCAGCACCAAAGGGACTAGCGGTACCGGGGAGCTGTTTTTT.

CDR3 DNA: TGTGCCAGCTCACCGAACGCACCGACAGGGGGGCGGGAAAAACTGTTTTTT. Its translation is CASSPNAPTGGREKLFF. The chain combines TRBV18 with TRBJ1-4; 9 bases line up with TRBD1. V was clipped by 3 bases and J by 8 bases; unmatched bases: 13. The CDR3 has 17 amino acids. Germline-derived CDR1 and CDR2 are KGHSH and LQKENI.

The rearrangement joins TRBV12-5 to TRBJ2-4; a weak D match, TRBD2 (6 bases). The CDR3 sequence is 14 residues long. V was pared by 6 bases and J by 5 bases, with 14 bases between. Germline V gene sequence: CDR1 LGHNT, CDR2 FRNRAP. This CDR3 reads CASGSGLEENIQYF. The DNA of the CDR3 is TGTGCTAGTGGATCGGGACTGGAGGAAAACATTCAGTACTTC.

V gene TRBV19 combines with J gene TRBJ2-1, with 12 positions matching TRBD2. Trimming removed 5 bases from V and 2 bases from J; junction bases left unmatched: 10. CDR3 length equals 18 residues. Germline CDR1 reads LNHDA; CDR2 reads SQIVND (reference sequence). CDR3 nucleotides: TGTGCCAGTAGTGCCCGGGGGACTAGCGGGCCTCCCTACAATGAGCAGTTCTTC. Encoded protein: CASSARGTSGPPYNEQFF.

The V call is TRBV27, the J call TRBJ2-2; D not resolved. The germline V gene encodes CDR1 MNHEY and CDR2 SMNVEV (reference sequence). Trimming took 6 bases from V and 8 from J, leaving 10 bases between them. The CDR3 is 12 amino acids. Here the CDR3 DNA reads TGTGCCAGCAGCGTTATCTCTGGGGAGCTGTTTTTT. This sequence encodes CASSVISGELFF.

Here the CDR3 DNA reads TGCGCCAGCAGCTTTGGACAGGGTAGGACAGATACGCAGTATTTT. Translated: CASSFGQGRTDTQYF. The genes are TRBV5-1 and TRBJ2-3; 8 nucleotides match TRBD1. CDR1 and CDR2 from the germline V gene are SGHRS and YFSETQ. Trimming removed 2 bases from V and 3 bases from J; junction bases left unmatched: 5. The CDR3 has 15 residues.

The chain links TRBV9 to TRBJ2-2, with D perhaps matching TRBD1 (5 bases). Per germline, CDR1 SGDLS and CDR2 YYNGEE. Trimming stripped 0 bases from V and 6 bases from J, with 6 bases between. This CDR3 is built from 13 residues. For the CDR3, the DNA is TGTGCCAGCAGCGTAGTAGGGGCCGGGGAGCTGTTTTTT. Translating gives CASSVVGAGELFF.

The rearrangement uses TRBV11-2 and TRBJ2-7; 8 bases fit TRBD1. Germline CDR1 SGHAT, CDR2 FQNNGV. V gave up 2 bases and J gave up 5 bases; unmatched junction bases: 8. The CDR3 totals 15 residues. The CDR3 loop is CASSLSPRGLDEQYF. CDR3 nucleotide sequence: TGTGCCAGCAGCTTAAGTCCCAGGGGGCTCGACGAGCAGTACTTC.

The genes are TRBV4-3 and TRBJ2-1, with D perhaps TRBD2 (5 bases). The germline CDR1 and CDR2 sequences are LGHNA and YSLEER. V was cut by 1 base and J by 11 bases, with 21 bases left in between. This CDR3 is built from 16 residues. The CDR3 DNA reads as TGCGCCAGCAGCCAAGCCCCCTCAGCGGAGGTGGGTAAGCAGTTCTTC. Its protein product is CASSQAPSAEVGKQFF.

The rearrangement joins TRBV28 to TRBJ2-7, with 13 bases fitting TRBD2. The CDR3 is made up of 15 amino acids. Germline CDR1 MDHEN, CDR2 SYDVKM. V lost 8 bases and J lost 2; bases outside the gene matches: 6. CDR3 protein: CASLLGTSGAYEQYF. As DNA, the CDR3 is TGTGCCAGCCTTCTTGGGACTAGCGGGGCCTACGAGCAGTACTTC.

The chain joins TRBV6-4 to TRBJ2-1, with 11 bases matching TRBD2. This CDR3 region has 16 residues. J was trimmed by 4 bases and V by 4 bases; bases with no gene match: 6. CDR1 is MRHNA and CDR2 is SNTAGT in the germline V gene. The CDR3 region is CASSATGTSGYNEQFF. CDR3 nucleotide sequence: TGTGCCAGCAGTGCTACCGGGACTAGCGGATACAATGAGCAGTTCTTC.

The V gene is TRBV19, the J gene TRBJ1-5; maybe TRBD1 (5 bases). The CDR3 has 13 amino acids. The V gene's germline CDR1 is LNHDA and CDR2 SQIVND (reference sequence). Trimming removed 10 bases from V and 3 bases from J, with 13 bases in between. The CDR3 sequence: CAISGSSNQPQHF. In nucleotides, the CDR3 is TGTGCCATCTCAGGGTCCTCCAATCAGCCCCAGCATTTT.

CDR3 protein: CASSRRDGRPNTEAFF. The CDR3 nucleotides read TGTGCCAGTAGTAGGCGGGACGGACGGCCGAACACTGAAGCTTTCTTT. The V gene is TRBV19, the J gene TRBJ1-1; TRBD1 is a possible D gene (5 bases). Trimming removed 4 bases at V and 1 base at J, with 16 bases between. Germline values: CDR1 LNHDA, CDR2 SQIVND (reference sequence). This CDR3 spans 16 amino acids.

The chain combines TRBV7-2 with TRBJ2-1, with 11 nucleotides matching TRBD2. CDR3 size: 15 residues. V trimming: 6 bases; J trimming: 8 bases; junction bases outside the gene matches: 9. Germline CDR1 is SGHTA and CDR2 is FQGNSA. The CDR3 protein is CASSPTSGSWDEQFF. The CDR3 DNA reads TGTGCCAGCAGTCCAACTAGCGGGAGTTGGGATGAGCAGTTCTTC.

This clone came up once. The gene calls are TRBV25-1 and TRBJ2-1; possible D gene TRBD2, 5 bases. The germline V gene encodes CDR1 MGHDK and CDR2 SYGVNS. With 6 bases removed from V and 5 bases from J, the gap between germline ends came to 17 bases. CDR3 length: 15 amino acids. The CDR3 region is CASSPGRLSDNEQFF. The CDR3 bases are TGTGCCAGCAGCCCGGGCAGACTATCCGACAATGAGCAGTTCTTC.

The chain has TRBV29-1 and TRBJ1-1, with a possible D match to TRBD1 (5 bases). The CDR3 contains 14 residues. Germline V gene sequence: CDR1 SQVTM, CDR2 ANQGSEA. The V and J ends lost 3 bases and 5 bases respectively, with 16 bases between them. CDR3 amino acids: CSVDPHAGRTEAFF. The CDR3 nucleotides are TGCAGCGTTGATCCCCATGCAGGGAGGACTGAAGCTTTCTTT.

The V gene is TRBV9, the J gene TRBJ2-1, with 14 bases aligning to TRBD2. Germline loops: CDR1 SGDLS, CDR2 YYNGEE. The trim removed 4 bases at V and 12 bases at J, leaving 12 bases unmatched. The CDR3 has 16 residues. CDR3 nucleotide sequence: TGTGCCAGCAGCTCTATGGGACTAGCGGGAGTGGGGCGGCAGTTCTTC. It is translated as CASSSMGLAGVGRQFF. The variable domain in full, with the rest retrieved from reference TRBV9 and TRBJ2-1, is DSGVTQTPKHLITATGQRVTLRCSPRSGDLSVYWYQQSLDQGLQFLIQYYNGEERAKGNILERFSAQQFPDLHSELNLSSLELGDSALYFCASSSMGLAGVGRQFFGPGTRLTVL.

The CDR3 sequence: CASRLMGAEGETGQFTYEQYF. For the CDR3, the DNA is TGCGCCAGCAGACTAATGGGGGCGGAGGGCGAAACGGGACAGTTCACCTACGAGCAGTACTTC. This chain joins TRBV23-1 and TRBJ2-7; maybe TRBD1 (7 bases). TRBV23-1 is treated as an ORF (open reading frame) with a function not yet certain. V was pared by 6 bases and J by 2 bases, with 35 bases between. CDR3 length equals 21 residues.

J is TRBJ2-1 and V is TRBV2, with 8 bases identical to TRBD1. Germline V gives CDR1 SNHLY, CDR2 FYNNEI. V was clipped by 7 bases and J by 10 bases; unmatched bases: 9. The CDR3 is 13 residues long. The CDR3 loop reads CASTADREREQFF. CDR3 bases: TGTGCCAGCACGGCGGACAGGGAAAGGGAGCAGTTCTTC.

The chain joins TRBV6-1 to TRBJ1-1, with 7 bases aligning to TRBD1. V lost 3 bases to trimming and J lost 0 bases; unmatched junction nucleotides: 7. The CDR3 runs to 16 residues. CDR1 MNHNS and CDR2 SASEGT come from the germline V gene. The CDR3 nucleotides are TGTGCCAGCAGTGACCCGGGACAGCACTTGAACACTGAAGCTTTCTTT. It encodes CASSDPGQHLNTEAFF.

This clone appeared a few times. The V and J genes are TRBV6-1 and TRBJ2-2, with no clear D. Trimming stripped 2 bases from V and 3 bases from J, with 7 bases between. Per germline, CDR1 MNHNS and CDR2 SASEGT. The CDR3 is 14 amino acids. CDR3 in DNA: TGTGCCAGCAGTGAATGGCAAGACACCGGGGAGCTGTTTTTT. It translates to CASSEWQDTGELFF.

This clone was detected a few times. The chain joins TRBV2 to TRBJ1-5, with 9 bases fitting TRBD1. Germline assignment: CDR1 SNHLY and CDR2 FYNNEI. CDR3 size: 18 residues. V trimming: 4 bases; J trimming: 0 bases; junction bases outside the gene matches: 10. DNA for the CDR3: TGTGCCAGCAGTGTCCCGGGACAGGGAGGAGATAGCAATCAGCCCCAGCATTTT. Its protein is CASSVPGQGGDSNQPQHF.

This CDR3 reads CASTRDSYSNQPQHF. CDR3 DNA sequence: TGTGCCAGTACCAGGGACAGCTATAGCAATCAGCCCCAGCATTTT. The chain carries TRBV19 and TRBJ1-5, with 7 bases aligning to TRBD1. Germline CDR1 reads LNHDA; CDR2 reads SQIVND (reference sequence). The CDR3 has 15 amino acids. The V and J ends lost 7 bases and 0 bases, in that order; junction bases with no gene match: 6.

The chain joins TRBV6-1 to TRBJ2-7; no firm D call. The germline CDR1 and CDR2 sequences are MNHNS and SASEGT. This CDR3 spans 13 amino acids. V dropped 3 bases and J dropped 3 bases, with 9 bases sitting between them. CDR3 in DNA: TGTGCCAGCAGTGATTCCGAGCACTACGAGCAGTACTTC. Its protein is CASSDSEHYEQYF.